Each of the 2 T cell receptor beta chains below was sequenced from the same sample in a study of shared clonotypes between healthy human individuals. Here immunoSEQ multiplex PCR was the method, and the copy in TCRdb shows in-frame clones only, minus some. Among some 470,000 clones listed, over 60% were seen once. The sample taken for sequencing was PBMCs. The receptors here all came from a woman aged 40 to 50 in good health. Some clones in this sample may be carry-over from other donors' samples.

The chain recombines TRBV29-1 with TRBJ2-6; D uncertain. Trimming left V 0 bases short and J 4 bases short, with 4 bases between. Germline CDR1 is SQVTM and CDR2 is ANQGSEA. This CDR3 spans 13 amino acids. The CDR3 DNA follows: TGCAGCGTTGAAGAAGGGGGGGCCAACGTCCTGACTTTC. Translation gives CSVEEGGANVLTF.

This clone was recorded a few times. The chain couples TRBV2 to TRBJ1-2; D gene ambiguous. Germline assignment: CDR1 SNHLY and CDR2 FYNNEI. The CDR3 extends over 13 amino acids. The V and J ends lost 0 bases and 12 bases respectively, with 14 bases between them. The chain's CDR3 is CASSEAGPRVDTF. CDR3 nucleotide sequence: TGTGCCAGCAGTGAAGCAGGGCCTCGAGTTGACACCTTC. Looking up the rest from reference TRBV2 and TRBJ1-2 gives the full variable domain: EPEVTQTPSHQVTQMGQEVILRCVPISNHLYFYWYRQILGQKVEFLVSFYNNEISEKSEIFDDQFSVERPDGSNFTLKIRSTKLEDSAMYFCASSEAGPRVDTFGSGTRLTVV.